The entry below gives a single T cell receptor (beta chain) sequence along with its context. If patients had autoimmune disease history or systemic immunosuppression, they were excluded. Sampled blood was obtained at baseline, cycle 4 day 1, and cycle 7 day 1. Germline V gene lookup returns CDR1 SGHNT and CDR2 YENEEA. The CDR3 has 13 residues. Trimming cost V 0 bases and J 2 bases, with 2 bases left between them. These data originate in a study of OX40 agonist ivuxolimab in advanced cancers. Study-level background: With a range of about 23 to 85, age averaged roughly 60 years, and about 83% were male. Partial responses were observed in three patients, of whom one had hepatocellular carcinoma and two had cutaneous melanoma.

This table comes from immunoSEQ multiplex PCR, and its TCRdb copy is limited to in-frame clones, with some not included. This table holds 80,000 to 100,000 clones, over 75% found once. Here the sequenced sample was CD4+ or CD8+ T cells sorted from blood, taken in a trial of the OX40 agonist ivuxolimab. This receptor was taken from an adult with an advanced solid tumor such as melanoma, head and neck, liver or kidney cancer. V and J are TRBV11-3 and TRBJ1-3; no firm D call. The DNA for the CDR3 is TGTGCCAGCAGCTTAGATCCTGGAAACACCATATATTTT. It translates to CASSLDPGNTIYF.